This T cell receptor beta chain was retrieved from a study of T-cell memory formation after mild COVID-19 (dated by TCRdb to the early 2020s). About the study as a whole: TCR sequence clusters from the two donors were found to be largely donor specific. Two young, previously healthy adult volunteers made up the cohort, one male and one female. T-cell clones expanding and contracting after mild COVID-19 in two donors were tracked by longitudinal TCRalpha and TCRbeta repertoire sequencing. Here is what the overall study found, with its caveats: Clones that contracted from day 15 to 85 showed balanced CD4/CD8 phenotypes, whereas a second wave of clones that expanded from day 15 to 37 leaned towards CD4+. Some responding clones were detected in pre-infection memory, suggesting pre-existing cross-reactive memory T cells joined the SARS-CoV-2 response. SARS-CoV-2 specificity was not confirmed for the second-wave clones peaking on day 37. Only a couple of mild cases were covered in the study, and larger cohorts including severe cases with pre-infection samples were considered necessary. Contracting CD4+ clones were found mainly in CM and EM memory subsets, while CD8+ clones were enriched in EMRA.

This clonotype was picked up a small number of times. This clone's antigen is unknown. Per-nucleotide qualities are absent, and no much larger clonotype sits a single base away. The sample was run on an Illumina NovaSeq 6000. TCRalpha and TCRbeta cDNA libraries were constructed by 5'RACE with constant-segment primers, with sample barcodes and unique molecular identifiers being introduced. RNA was extracted from every sample with Trizol reagent. Libraries were amplified in two PCR steps, with a second sample barcode and Illumina TruSeq adapters added in the second step. The libraries were sequenced on an Illumina NovaSeq using 2 x 150 bp paired-end reads. On the study's bioinformatics: The reads were demultiplexed and collapsed into UMI-guided consensus sequences using migec v1.2.7. Using mixcr v2.1.11, UMI consensuses were aligned to TRA and TRB V and J templates and then assembled into clonotypes. A clonotype was counted as expanded or contracted only if both edgeR and NoisET called the change significant, with noise models trained on biological replicates. edgeR calls used a false discovery rate-adjusted p below 0.01 and a log2 fold-change threshold of 1. As an exploratory analysis of dynamics, max-normalized trajectories of the 1000 most abundant clonotypes were examined with PCA combined with hierarchical clustering. Each responding clone was given a CD4 or CD8 phenotype based on the CD4+ and CD8+ repertoires, which had been sequenced separately. The public sequencing data were trimmed at Q25 with fastp and processed into clonotypes with MiXCR by TCRdb, which kept only in-frame beta chains. Every entry covers one CDR3 protein and lists the most common genes and DNA from its rows. The V and J calls here are based on TCRdb, not the publication. The sample yields 360,000 or so distinct CDR3 sequences; approximately 27% were counted once. The ten largest make up roughly 14% of the sample.

Ficoll-Paque density gradient centrifugation was the method used to isolate PBMCs. Counted from cysteine to phenylalanine, this CDR3 has 17 amino acids. Here the CDR3 DNA is all that survives: 51 bases in frame from base 1. CDR1 and CDR2 are read off the germline V gene as LGHNA and YSLEER. V has 5 bases trimmed and J has 5 bases trimmed; junction bases matching no gene number 13. The V gene is TRBV4-3 and the J gene is TRBJ2-7; TRBD2 fits 12 bases in the junction. The clonotype originates from an adult woman who had mild COVID-19 (a few samples of this study predate the infection). The sample titles of this study are shuffled in the database, so cell type and time point are left out; the donor was told from shared clones. Source material: PBMCs or a T cell subset sorted from them (not recorded which). The DNA sequence follows: TGCGCCAGCAGCTTGATACCCGGACTAGCGGGAATCCACGAGCAGTACTTC. This encodes CASSLIPGLAGIHEQYF.